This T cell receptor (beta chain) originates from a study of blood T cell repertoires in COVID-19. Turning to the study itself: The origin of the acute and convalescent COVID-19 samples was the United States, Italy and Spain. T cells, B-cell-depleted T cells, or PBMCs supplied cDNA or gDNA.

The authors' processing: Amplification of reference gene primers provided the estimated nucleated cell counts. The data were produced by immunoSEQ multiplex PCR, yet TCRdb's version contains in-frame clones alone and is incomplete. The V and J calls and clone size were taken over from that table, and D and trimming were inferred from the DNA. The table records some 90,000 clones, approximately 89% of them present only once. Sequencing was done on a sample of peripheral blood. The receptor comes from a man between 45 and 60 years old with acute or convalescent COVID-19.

The CDR3 DNA sequence: TGTGCCAGCGGGGAGGGACAGGGGACCACCGGGGAGCTGTTTTTT. It is translated as CASGEGQGTTGELFF. The chain has TRBV6-6 and TRBJ2-2; TRBD1 matches at 10 bases. Germline V gives CDR1 MNHNY, CDR2 SVGAGI (reference sequence). The CDR3 is 15 residues long. V trimming: 8 bases; J trimming: 4 bases; junction bases outside the gene matches: 7.